Detailed here is one TCR beta chain. The antigen is not known. The CDR3 is 15 amino acids. The germline V gene has CDR1 SEHNR and CDR2 FQNEAQ (reference sequence). This entry is derived from a study of CXCR3-negative and CXCR3-positive naive CD8 T cells. In preparing the TRB cDNA libraries, 5' RACE with UMI labels was used. TCRdb derives one entry per CDR3 protein from the 5' RACE reads, leaving out DNA. Its listing shows approximately 100,000 distinct CDR3 sequences. Study-wide results and caveats: TRB CDR3s of CXCR3-positive naive cells were more hydrophobic than those of CXCR3-negative naive cells. Similar TRBV-TRBJ usage characterized naive CXCR3-negative and CXCR3-positive cells; memory cells differed.

Material: naive CXCR3+ CD8+ T cells from blood. As for subset: CD45RO-CCR7+CD27+CD95- naive CD8+ T cells expressing CXCR3 (TNR3+). The chain carries TRBV7-9 and TRBJ2-7; with no DNA, the TCRdb D assignment of TRBD1 cannot be verified. This receptor was identified in a human donor in good health. Some clones in this sample may be carry-over from other donors' samples. Here the CDR3 reads CASRNRAGFTYEQYF.